This T cell receptor (beta chain) comes out of a study of yellow fever vaccine responses in identical twins. In TCRdb, the RT-PCR reads were re-called with MiXCR into one record per CDR3 protein. Among roughly 2,000 distinct CDR3 sequences listed, 75% to 90% were seen once. V lost 8 bases to trimming and J lost 4 bases; unmatched junction nucleotides: 9. CDR3 length: 15 amino acids. This sequence joins TRBV12-3 or TRBV12-4 and TRBJ2-1, with TRBD2 identical over 9 bases. The material was T cells from blood (PBMCs), unsorted or a sorted subset (not recorded which), obtained before or after yellow fever vaccination (not recorded which). The clonotype originates from a woman in her late teens or twenties who received the yellow fever vaccine. Here the CDR3 reads CASSVGAGGYNEQFF. The DNA of the CDR3 is TGTGCCAGCTCGGTAGGGGCGGGAGGGTACAATGAGCAGTTCTTC.